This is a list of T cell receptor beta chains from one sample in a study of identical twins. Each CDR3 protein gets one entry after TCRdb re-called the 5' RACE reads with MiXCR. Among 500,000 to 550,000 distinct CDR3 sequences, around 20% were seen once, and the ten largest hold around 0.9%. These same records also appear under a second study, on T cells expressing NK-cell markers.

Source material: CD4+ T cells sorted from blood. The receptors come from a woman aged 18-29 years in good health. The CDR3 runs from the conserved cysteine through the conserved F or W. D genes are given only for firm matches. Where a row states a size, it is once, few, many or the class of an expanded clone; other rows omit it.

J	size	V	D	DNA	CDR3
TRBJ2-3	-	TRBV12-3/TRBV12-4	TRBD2	TGTGCCAGCAGTTCGACTAGCGGGAGTACGAATACGCAGTATTTT	CASSSTSGSTNTQYF
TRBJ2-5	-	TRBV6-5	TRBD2	TGTGCCAGCAGTTTTAGCGGGAACGTGAAGACCCAGTACTTC	CASSFSGNVKTQYF
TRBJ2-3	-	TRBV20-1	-	TGCAGTGCTCGCCGCGCCGGGACGTACACAGATACGCAGTATTTT	CSARRAGTYTDTQYF
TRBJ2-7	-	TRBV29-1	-	TGCAGCGTTGTAAGTGGGGGCTACGAGCAGTACTTC	CSVVSGGYEQYF
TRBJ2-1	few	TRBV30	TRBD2	TGTGCCTGGGTGGGAGCGGGGCCACCTAGGTTGTTCTTC	CAWVGAGPPRLFF
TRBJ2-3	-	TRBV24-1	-	TGTGCCACCGGGATTGTTACTAGCACAGATACGCAGTATTTT	CATGIVTSTDTQYF
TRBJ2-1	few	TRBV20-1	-	TGCAGTGCCCCCATTAGCTCCTACAATGAGCAGTTCTTC	CSAPISSYNEQFF
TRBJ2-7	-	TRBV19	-	TGTGCCAGTAGTCGGCAAGACCTACGAGAGCAGTACTTC	CASSRQDLREQYF
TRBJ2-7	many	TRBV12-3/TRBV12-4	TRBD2	TGTGCCAGCAGTCCCCGGGCTAGCGGGATCAACTACGAGCAGTACTTC	CASSPRASGINYEQYF
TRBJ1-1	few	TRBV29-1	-	TGCAGCGGGATCCGGGCCACAGAAGAAGCTTTCTTT	CSGIRATEEAFF
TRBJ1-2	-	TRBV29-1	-	TGCTGGGACGGTGACTATGGCTACACCTTC	CWDGDYGYTF
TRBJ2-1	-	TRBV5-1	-	TGCGCCAGCAGCTTGGGGCTAGCGAACAATGAGCAGTTCTTC	CASSLGLANNEQFF
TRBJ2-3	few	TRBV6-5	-	TGTGCCAGCAGTTACCAACTTTTTAACACGGGAAGATCGCAGTATTTT	CASSYQLFNTGRSQYF
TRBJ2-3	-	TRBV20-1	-	TGCAGTGCTAGTTTGCGTATCACAGATACGCAGTATTTT	CSASLRITDTQYF
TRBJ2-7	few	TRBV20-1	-	TGCAGTGCTAGAGATGGCCCGGAGCAGTACTTC	CSARDGPEQYF
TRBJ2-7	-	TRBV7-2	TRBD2	TGTGCCAGCAGCCCATGGGGTGCTAGCGGGGGTGCCTACGAGCAGTACTTC	CASSPWGASGGAYEQYF
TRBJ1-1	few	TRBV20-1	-	TGCAGTGCTATCAGGTCGCATGAAGCTTTCTTT	CSAIRSHEAFF
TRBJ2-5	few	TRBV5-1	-	TGCGCCAGCAGCTTGGCAGGGTGGGAGACCCAGTACTTC	CASSLAGWETQYF
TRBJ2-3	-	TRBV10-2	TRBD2	TGCGCCAGCAGCGGACTAGCGGGTTCCCCGGGCGAAGATACGCAGTATTTT	CASSGLAGSPGEDTQYF
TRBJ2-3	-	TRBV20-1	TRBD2	TGCAGTGCTAGAGCCCCAGAAGCGGGGGGAGATACGCAGTATTTT	CSARAPEAGGDTQYF
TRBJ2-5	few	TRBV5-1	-	TGCGCCAGCAGCGGTGTGACCGGGGTAAATCTGGGAGAGACCCAGTACTTC	CASSGVTGVNLGETQYF
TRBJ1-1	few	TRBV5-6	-	TGTGCCAGCAGCTTTGGGGTGGAGAACACTGAAGCTTTCTTT	CASSFGVENTEAFF
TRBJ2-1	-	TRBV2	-	TGTGCCAGCAGACTTCTAGTTAGCTCCTACAATGAGCAGTTCTTC	CASRLLVSSYNEQFF
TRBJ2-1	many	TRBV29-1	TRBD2	TGCAGCGTTGAAGATAGTGCTAGCGGGAAAATCAATGAGCAGTTCTTC	CSVEDSASGKINEQFF
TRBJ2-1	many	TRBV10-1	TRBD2	TGCGCCAGCAGTCCCCAGCGGGACCCCTCCTACAATGAGCAGTTCTTC	CASSPQRDPSYNEQFF
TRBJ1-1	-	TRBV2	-	TGTGCCAGCAGTTTTGACAGAAGCGGAGCTTTCTTT	CASSFDRSGAFF
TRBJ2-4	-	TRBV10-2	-	TGCGCCAGCAGTGAGCCGAGTGAGGGCCTGGGGGACGAAGCCAAAAACATTCAGTACTTC	CASSEPSEGLGDEAKNIQYF
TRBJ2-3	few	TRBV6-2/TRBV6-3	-	TGTGCCAGCAGTTACGGGCAGAATACGCAGTATTTT	CASSYGQNTQYF
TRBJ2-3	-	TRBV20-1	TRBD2	TGCAGTGCTACCGGACTAGCGGGCACAGATACGCAGTATTTT	CSATGLAGTDTQYF
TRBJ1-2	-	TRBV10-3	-	TGTGCCATCAGTGATAGGGAAGGGTTCTATGGCTACACCTTC	CAISDREGFYGYTF
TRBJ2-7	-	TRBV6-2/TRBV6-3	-	TGTGCCAGCAGTTACTCGCGCAGACTACAGAGGAGGTACGAGCAGTACTTC	CASSYSRRLQRRYEQYF
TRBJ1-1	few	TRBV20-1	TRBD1	TGCAGTGCTAAAGGACAGGGGGTGACTGAAGCTTTCTTT	CSAKGQGVTEAFF
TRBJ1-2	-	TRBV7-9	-	TGTGCCAGCAGCGCCATTCTGGGCTATGGCTACACCTTC	CASSAILGYGYTF
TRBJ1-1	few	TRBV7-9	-	TGCGCCAGCAGCTTCAAGATGAACACTGAAGCTTTCTTT	CASSFKMNTEAFF
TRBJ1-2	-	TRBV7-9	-	TGTGCCAGCACCGAAATCAAGGGTTCTAACTATGGCTACACCTTC	CASTEIKGSNYGYTF
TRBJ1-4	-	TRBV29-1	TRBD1	TGCAGCATGGCCGGGACAGTGAATGAAAAACTGTTTTTT	CSMAGTVNEKLFF
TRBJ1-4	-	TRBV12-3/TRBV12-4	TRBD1	TGTGCCAGCAAAACAGGGGCCAATGAAAAACTGTTTTTT	CASKTGANEKLFF
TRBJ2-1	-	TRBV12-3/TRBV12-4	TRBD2	TGTGCCAGCAGTTTATTCAGCGGGAGGCTTGGGGGGGGTGAGCAGTTCTTC	CASSLFSGRLGGGEQFF
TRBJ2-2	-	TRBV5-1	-	TGCGCCAGCAGCCCAACCGGGCAGGTTGGCGGGGAGCTGTTTTTT	CASSPTGQVGGELFF
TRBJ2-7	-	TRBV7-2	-	TGTGCCACCCGTAGGGACCGCATTACCTACGAGCAGTACTTC	CATRRDRITYEQYF
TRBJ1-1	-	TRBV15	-	TGTGCCACCAGCAGCCGTACGGGGGACCCGAACACTGAAGCTTTCTTT	CATSSRTGDPNTEAFF
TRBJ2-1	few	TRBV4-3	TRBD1	TGCGCCAGCAGCCAAGATGGACAGGGGGCTCTCAATGAGCAGTTCTTC	CASSQDGQGALNEQFF
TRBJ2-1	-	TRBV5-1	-	TGCGCCAGCAGCCAGGGAGTGGAGGCTACGGGGCAGTTCTTC	CASSQGVEATGQFF
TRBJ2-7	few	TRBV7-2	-	TGTGCCAGCAGCTCAAACCTGGCGGGCGAGCAGTACTTC	CASSSNLAGEQYF
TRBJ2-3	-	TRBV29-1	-	TGCAGCGGTACGACAGCAGATACGCAGTATTTT	CSGTTADTQYF